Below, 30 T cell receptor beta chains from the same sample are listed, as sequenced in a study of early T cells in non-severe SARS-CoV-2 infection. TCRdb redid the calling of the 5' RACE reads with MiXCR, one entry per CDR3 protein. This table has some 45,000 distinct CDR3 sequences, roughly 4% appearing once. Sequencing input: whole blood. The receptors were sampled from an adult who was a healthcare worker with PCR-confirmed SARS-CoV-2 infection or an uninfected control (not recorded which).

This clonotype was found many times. The CDR3 is CASSRSGTANYGYTF. The CDR3 bases are TGCGCCAGCAGCCGCTCCGGGACAGCTAACTATGGCTACACCTTC. This chain uses TRBV4-1 with TRBJ1-2, with TRBD1 identical over 7 bases. Trimming removed 4 bases from V and 0 bases from J; junction bases left unmatched: 5. Germline CDR1 MGHRA, CDR2 YSYEKL. The CDR3 sequence is 15 residues long.

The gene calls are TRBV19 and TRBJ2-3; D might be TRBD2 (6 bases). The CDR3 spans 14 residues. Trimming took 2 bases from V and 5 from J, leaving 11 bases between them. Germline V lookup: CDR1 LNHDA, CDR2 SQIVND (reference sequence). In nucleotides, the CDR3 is TGTGCCAGTAGTATACGTGGGGGAGGAGATACGCAGTATTTT. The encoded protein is CASSIRGGGDTQYF.

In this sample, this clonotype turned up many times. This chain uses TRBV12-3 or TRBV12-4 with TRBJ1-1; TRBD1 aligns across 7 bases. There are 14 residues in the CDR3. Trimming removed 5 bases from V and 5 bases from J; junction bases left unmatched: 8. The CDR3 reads CASSPLTGETEAFF. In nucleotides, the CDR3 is TGTGCCAGCAGTCCCCTTACAGGGGAGACTGAAGCTTTCTTT.

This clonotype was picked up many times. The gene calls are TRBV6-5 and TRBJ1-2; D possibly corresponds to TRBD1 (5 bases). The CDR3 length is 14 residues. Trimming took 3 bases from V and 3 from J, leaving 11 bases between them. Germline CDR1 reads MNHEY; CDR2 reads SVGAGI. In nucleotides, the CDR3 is TGTGCCAGCAGTTATCGGGGCAGGGACTATGGCTACACCTTC. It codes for CASSYRGRDYGYTF.

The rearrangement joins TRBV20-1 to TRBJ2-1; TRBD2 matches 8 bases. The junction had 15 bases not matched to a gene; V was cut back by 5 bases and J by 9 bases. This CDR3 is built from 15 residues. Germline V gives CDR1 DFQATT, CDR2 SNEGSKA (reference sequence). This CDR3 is CSAPVSGSEFGEQFF. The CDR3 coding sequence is TGCAGTGCTCCGGTGAGCGGGAGTGAATTCGGTGAGCAGTTCTTC.

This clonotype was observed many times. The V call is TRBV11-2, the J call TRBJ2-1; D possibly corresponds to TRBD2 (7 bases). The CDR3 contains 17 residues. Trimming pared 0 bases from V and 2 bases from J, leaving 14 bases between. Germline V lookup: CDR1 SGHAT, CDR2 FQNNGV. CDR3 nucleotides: TGTGCCAGCAGCTTAGACGTTGGGGGGGCCACCTACAATGAGCAGTTCTTC. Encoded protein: CASSLDVGGATYNEQFF.

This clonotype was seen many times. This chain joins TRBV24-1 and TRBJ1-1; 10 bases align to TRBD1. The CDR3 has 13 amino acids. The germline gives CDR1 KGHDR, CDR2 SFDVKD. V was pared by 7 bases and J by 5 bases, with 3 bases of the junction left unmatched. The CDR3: CATRGQGSTEAFF. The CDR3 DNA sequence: TGTGCCACCAGGGGACAGGGGAGTACTGAAGCTTTCTTT.

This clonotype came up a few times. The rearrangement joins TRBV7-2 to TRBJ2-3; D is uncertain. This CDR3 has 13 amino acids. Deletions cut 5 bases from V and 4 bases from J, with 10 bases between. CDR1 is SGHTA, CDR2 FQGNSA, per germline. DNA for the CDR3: TGTGCCAGCAGCCCCTTCGGGTCAGATACGCAGTATTTT. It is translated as CASSPFGSDTQYF. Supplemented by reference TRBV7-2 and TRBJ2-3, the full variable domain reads GAGVSQSPSNKVTEKGKDVELRCDPISGHTALYWYRQSLGQGLEFLIYFQGNSAPDKSGLPSDRFSAERTGGSVSTLTIQRTQQEDSAVYLCASSPFGSDTQYFGPGTRLTVL.

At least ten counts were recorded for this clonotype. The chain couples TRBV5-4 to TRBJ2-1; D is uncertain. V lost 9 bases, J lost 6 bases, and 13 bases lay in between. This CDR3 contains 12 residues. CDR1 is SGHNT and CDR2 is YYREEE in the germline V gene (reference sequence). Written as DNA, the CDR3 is TGTGCCACCCAGACTGCCCTCAATGAGCAGTTCTTC. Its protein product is CATQTALNEQFF. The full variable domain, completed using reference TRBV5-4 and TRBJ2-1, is ETGVTQSPTHLIKTRGQQVTLRCSSQSGHNTVSWYQQALGQGPQFIFQYYREEENGRGNFPPRFSGLQFPNYSSELNVNALELDDSALYLCATQTALNEQFFGPGTRLTVL.

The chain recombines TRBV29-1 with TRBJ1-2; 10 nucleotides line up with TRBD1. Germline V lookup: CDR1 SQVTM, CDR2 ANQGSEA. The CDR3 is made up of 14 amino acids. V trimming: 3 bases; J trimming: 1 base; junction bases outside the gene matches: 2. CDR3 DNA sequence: TGCAGCGTTGACCGGGACAGGGGTAACTATGGCTACACCTTC. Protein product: CSVDRDRGNYGYTF.

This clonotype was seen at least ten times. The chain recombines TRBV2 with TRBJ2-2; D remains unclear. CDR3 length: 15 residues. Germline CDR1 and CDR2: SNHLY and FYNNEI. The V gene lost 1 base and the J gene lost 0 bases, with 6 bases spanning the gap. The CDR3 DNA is TGTGCCAGCAGTGAAGTAGGCGCGAACACCGGGGAGCTGTTTTTT. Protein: CASSEVGANTGELFF.

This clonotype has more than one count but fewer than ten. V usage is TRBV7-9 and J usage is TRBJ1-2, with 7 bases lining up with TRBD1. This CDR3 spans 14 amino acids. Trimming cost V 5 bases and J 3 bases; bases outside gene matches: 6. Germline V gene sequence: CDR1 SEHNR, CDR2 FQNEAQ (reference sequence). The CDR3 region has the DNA TGTGCCAGCAGCGAGGGGGCTCCGTACTATGGCTACACCTTC. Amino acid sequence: CASSEGAPYYGYTF.

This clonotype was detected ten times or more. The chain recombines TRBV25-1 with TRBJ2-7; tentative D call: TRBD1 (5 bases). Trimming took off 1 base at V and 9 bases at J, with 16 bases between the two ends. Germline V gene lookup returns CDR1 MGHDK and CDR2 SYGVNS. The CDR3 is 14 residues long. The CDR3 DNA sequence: TGTGCCAGCAGTGAATCGGTGGGGCGATCGGGGCAGTACTTC. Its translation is CASSESVGRSGQYF.

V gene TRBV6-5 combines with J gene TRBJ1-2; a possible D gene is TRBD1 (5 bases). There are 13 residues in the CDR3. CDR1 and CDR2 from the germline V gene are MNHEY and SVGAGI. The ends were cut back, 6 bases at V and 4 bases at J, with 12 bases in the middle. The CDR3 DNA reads TGTGCCAGCAGAACATACGACAGCTATGGCTACACCTTC. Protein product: CASRTYDSYGYTF.

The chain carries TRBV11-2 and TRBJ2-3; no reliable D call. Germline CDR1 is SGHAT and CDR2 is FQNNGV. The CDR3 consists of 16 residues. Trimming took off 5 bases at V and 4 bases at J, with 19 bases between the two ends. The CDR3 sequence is CASSRTPPTRPDTQYF. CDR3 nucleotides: TGTGCCAGCAGCCGAACCCCCCCCACCCGTCCAGATACGCAGTATTTT.

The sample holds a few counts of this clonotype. CDR3 nucleotide sequence: TGTGCCAGCACCGGTTGGAGGGGATCCTATAATTCACCCCTCCACTTT. This encodes CASTGWRGSYNSPLHF. The rearrangement links TRBV7-9 to TRBJ1-6; possibly TRBD1 for D (5 bases). The CDR3 totals 16 residues. Trimming removed 7 bases from V and 1 base from J, with 14 bases in between. Per germline, CDR1 SEHNR and CDR2 FQNEAQ (reference sequence). Together with reference TRBV7-9 and TRBJ1-6, the CDR3 gives the full variable domain: DTGVSQNPRHKITKRGQNVTFRCDPISEHNRLYWYRQTLGQGPEFLTYFQNEAQLEKSRLLSDRFSAERPKGSFSTLEIQRTEQGDSAMYLCASTGWRGSYNSPLHFGNGTRLTVT.

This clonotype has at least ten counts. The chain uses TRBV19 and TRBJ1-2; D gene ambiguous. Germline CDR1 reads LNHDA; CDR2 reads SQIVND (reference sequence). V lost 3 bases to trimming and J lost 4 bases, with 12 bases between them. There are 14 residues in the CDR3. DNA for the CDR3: TGTGCCAGTAGTATGCTCCGGCAGTTCTATGGCTACACCTTC. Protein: CASSMLRQFYGYTF.

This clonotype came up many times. CDR3 loop: CASSDSDSLTKQYF. CDR3 nucleotide sequence: TGCGCCAGCAGTGATTCCGACTCCCTTACCAAGCAGTACTTC. This chain uses TRBV10-1 with TRBJ2-7; D remains ambiguous. The CDR3 extends over 14 amino acids. The ends were cut back, 3 bases at V and 8 bases at J, with 17 bases in the middle. Germline V lookup: CDR1 WNHNN, CDR2 SYGVQD (reference sequence).

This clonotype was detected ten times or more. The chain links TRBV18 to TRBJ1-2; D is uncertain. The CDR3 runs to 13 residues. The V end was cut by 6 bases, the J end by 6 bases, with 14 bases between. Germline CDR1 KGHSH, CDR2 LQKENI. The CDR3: CASSSELGDGYTF. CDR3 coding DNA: TGTGCCAGCTCGTCAGAGCTCGGGGATGGCTACACCTTC.

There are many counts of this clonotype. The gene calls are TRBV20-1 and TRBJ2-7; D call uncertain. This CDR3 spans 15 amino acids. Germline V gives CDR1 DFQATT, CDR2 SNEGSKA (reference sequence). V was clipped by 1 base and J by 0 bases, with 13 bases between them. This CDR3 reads CSARALGRSSYEQYF. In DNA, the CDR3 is TGCAGTGCTAGAGCCTTGGGCAGGTCCTCCTACGAGCAGTACTTC.

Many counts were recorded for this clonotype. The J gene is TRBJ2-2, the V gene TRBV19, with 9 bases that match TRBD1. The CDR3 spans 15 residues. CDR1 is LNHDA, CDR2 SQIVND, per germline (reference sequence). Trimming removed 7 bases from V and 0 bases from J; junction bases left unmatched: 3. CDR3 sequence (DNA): TGTGCCAGTACAGGGGACAGGGCGAACACCGGGGAGCTGTTTTTT. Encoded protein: CASTGDRANTGELFF.

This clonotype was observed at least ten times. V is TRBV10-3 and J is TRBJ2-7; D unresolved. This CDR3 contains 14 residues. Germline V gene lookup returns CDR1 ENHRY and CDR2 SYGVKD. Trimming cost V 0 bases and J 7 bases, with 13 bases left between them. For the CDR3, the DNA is TGTGCCATCAGTGAGTCAGGCGGACGAGAGGAGCAGTACTTC. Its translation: CAISESGGREEQYF.

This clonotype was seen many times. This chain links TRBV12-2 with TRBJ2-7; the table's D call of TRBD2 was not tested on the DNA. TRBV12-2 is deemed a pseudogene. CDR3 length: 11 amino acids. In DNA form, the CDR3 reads TGTGCAAGTCGCCTCGGGACTACCCGGTACTTC. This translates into CASRLGTTRYF.

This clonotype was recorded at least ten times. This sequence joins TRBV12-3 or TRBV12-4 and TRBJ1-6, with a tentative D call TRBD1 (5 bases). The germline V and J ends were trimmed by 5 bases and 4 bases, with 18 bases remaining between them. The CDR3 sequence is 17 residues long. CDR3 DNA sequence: TGTGCCAGCAGTCCCCAGGGTCAGGAGACTTATAATTCACCCCTCCACTTT. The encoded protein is CASSPQGQETYNSPLHF.

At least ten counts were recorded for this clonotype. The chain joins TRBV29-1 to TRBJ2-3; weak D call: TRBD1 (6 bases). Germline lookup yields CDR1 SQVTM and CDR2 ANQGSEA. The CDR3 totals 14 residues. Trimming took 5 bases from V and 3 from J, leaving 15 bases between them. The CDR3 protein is CSVTRTEGTDTQYF. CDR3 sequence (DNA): TGCAGCGTTACCCGGACAGAAGGGACAGATACGCAGTATTTT.

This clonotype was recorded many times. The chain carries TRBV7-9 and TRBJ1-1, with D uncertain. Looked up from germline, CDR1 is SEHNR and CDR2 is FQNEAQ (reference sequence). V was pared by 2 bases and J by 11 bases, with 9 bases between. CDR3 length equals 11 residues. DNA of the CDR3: TGTGCCAGCAGCTTACCCGGGGAGGCTTTCTTT. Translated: CASSLPGEAFF.

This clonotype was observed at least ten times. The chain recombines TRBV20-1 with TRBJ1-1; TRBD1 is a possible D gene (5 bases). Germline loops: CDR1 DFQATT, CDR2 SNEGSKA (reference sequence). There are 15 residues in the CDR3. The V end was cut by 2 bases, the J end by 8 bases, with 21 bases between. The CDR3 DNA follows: TGCAGTGCTAGATCTACCCGAGCGGGGGATTTCGAAGCTTTCTTT. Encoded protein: CSARSTRAGDFEAFF.

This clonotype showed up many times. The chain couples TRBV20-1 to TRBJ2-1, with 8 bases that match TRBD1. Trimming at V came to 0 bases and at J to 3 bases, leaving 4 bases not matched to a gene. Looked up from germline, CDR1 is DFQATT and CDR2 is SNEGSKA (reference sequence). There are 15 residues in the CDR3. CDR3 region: CSARDGTGDYNEQFF. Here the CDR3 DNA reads TGCAGTGCTAGAGATGGGACAGGAGACTACAATGAGCAGTTCTTC.

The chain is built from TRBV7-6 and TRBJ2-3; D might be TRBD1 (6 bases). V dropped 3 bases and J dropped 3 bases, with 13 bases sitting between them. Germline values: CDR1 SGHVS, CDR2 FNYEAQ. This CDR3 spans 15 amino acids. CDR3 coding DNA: TGTGCCAGCAGCTTGACAGGCTCCGGTACAGATACGCAGTATTTT. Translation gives CASSLTGSGTDTQYF.

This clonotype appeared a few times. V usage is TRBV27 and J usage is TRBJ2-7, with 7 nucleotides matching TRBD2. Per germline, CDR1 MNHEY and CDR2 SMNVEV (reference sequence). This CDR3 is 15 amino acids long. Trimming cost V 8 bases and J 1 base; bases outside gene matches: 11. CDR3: CASRLYLAASYEQYF. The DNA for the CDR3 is TGTGCCAGCCGATTATATCTAGCGGCTTCCTACGAGCAGTACTTC.